The table lists the clone carrying this T cell receptor (beta chain) with a few counts. Its antigen remains unknown. Researchers ran the PCR with 60 Vbeta and 13 Jbeta primers. TCRdb's copy holds only in-frame clones and misses some; the assay was immunoSEQ multiplex PCR. The data show under 130,000 clones, 65% to 75% seen once. The CDR3 extends over 15 amino acids. Germline CDR1 is SGHAT and CDR2 is FQNNGV. The V gene lost 1 base and the J gene lost 3 bases, with 9 bases spanning the gap. The sample originates from a study of cytomegalovirus exposure and HLA in healthy donors. Whole-study findings and limits: After further analysis at a later stage, roughly 16,000 TCR beta sequences were associated with HLA alleles at 0.05 false discovery rate. Listed as cytomegalovirus-associated were 164 TCR beta chains.

Sequencing was carried out using PBMCs. V is TRBV11-2 and J is TRBJ2-2, with D maybe TRBD2 (7 bases). The sequence derives from a man aged 35-49 years in good health and CMV-seropositive. The CDR3, as DNA: TGTGCCAGCAGCTTAGGAGGGGGGGACACCGGGGAGCTGTTTTTT. Its protein is CASSLGGGDTGELFF.